This T cell receptor beta chain emerged from a study of T cell repertoires in cytomegalovirus infection. General study findings and limits: The ex vivo response showed dominance by HLA-C-restricted CMV-specific TCR beta clonotypes.

Each CDR3 protein is one row after TCRdb ran MiXCR on the reads. The sample has under 300,000 distinct CDR3 sequences; over 15% are singletons. This clonotype has a count of ten or more. Its specificity is unknown. Germline values: CDR1 SGHVS, CDR2 FNYEAQ. This CDR3 region has 15 residues. Trimming shortened V by 1 base and J by 0 bases, and 8 bases separated the two germline ends. The rearrangement uses TRBV7-6 and TRBJ2-3; D uncertain. The specimen sequenced was CD8+ T cells from PBMCs. This sequence originates from a human donor in good health (CMV status not recorded). Some clones in this sample may be carry-over from other donors' samples. The CDR3 here is CASSLGPSSTDTQYF. The CDR3 coding sequence is TGTGCCAGCAGCTTAGGCCCGTCTAGCACAGATACGCAGTATTTT.